Below are 25 T cell receptor beta chains sequenced from a single sample in a study of shared clonotypes between healthy human individuals. TCRdb's copy holds only in-frame clones and misses some; the assay was immunoSEQ multiplex PCR. The sample consists of over a million clones, less than 99% of them appearing once. The source material was naive CD4+ T cells sorted from blood. Subset indicated: CD45RA+ positively selected. These receptors were obtained from a man aged 25 to 40 in good health.

J is TRBJ2-5 and V is TRBV5-1; D remains ambiguous. Germline CDR1 reads SGHRS; CDR2 reads YFSETQ. Between the trimmed V and J ends, which lost 0 bases and 3 bases, there was a span of 9 bases. This CDR3 has 14 amino acids. The CDR3 nucleotides read TGCGCCAGCAGCTTGGGTCGGCTTAAAGAGACCCAGTACTTC. This gives the protein CASSLGRLKETQYF.

This chain uses TRBV7-9 with TRBJ2-3; the match to TRBD1 covers 9 bases. From germline, CDR1 is SEHNR and CDR2 FQNEAQ (reference sequence). The CDR3 extends over 13 amino acids. The V segment lost 5 bases and the J segment 6 bases; nucleotides outside the gene matches: 3. Here the CDR3 reads CASSRDRVDTQYF. CDR3 nucleotides: TGTGCCAGCAGCCGGGACAGGGTCGATACGCAGTATTTT.

Comment on this clone: The same CDR3 arises from other DNA sequences in this sample as well. This chain connects TRBV20-1 to TRBJ2-7; D call uncertain. The CDR3 sequence is 11 residues long. V shed 6 bases and J shed 1 base, with 7 bases lying between them. Germline V gene data show CDR1 as DFQATT and CDR2 as SNEGSKA (reference sequence). Written as DNA, the CDR3 is TGCAGTGCCGGACGGTCCTACGAGCAGTACTTC. Protein product: CSAGRSYEQYF.

The chain joins TRBV18 to TRBJ1-3; a weak D match, TRBD1 (5 bases). Germline CDR1 is KGHSH and CDR2 is LQKENI. Trimming shortened V by 5 bases and J by 2 bases, and 13 bases separated the two germline ends. The CDR3 has 15 residues. The CDR3 coding sequence is TGTGCCAGCTCAGGGACTCGTAAGACTGGAAACACCATATATTTT. As protein: CASSGTRKTGNTIYF.

This chain uses TRBV28 with TRBJ2-1, with TRBD1 matching over 10 bases. Germline V lookup: CDR1 MDHEN, CDR2 SYDVKM. V lost 3 bases and J lost 6; bases outside the gene matches: 8. This CDR3 contains 16 residues. CDR3 in amino acids: CASSLVRGQGSNEQFF. The DNA for the CDR3 is TGTGCCAGCAGTTTGGTTCGGGGACAGGGGAGCAATGAGCAGTTCTTC.

This rearrangement joins TRBV7-2 to TRBJ2-2; the match to TRBD2 covers 9 bases. The CDR3 has 17 residues. J lost 8 bases, V lost 6 bases, and 16 bases had no gene match. CDR1 and CDR2 (germline): SGHTA, FQGNSA. CDR3 residues: CASSSRGVAGVIGELFF. The DNA of the CDR3 is TGTGCCAGCAGTTCCCGTGGGGTAGCGGGAGTTATAGGGGAGCTGTTTTTT.

The V gene is TRBV11-2, the J gene TRBJ2-7, with 10 positions matching TRBD1. CDR1 and CDR2 (germline): SGHAT, FQNNGV. CDR3 size: 15 residues. The junction had 5 bases not matched to a gene; V was cut back by 1 base and J by 5 bases. The CDR3, as DNA: TGTGCCAGCAGCTTAGTGGGACAGGGGAGGGACGAGCAGTACTTC. It specifies CASSLVGQGRDEQYF.

Here the CDR3 reads CASSGGRWETQYF. CDR3 DNA sequence: TGTGCCAGCAGTGGTGGGAGATGGGAGACCCAGTACTTC. The V and J genes are TRBV2 and TRBJ2-5, with D possibly being TRBD2 (5 bases). V lost 4 bases and J 5 bases, leaving 11 bases between the germline ends. CDR1 is SNHLY, CDR2 FYNNEI, per germline. The CDR3 is 13 amino acids.

This sequence joins TRBV19 and TRBJ2-1, with D perhaps matching TRBD1 (5 bases). Per the germline V gene, CDR1 is LNHDA and CDR2 is SQIVND (reference sequence). The CDR3 is made up of 15 amino acids. Trimming took off 5 bases at V and 4 bases at J, with 15 bases between the two ends. CDR3 in DNA: TGTGCCAGTAGTGCAGGGTTTCCTCAATACAATGAGCAGTTCTTC. Translated: CASSAGFPQYNEQFF.

This CDR3 is CASRVGASIQNEQYF. The CDR3 nucleotides read TGTGCCAGTAGAGTAGGGGCGAGCATCCAGAACGAGCAGTACTTC. The chain uses TRBV19 and TRBJ2-7, with D tentatively TRBD1 (5 bases). Germline V gene data show CDR1 as LNHDA and CDR2 as SQIVND (reference sequence). Trimming removed 6 bases at V and 5 bases at J, with 20 bases between. The CDR3 loop spans 15 amino acids.

On this clone itself: Compared with germline, one end of the junction differs, possibly owing to a read error. The DNA of the CDR3 is TGTGCCAGCAGTTTAACCATACCCCCGGGGGATGGCTACACCTTC. Protein sequence: CASSLTIPPGDGYTF. The genes are TRBV7-3 and TRBJ1-2; maybe TRBD1 (5 bases). Germline loops: CDR1 SGHTA, CDR2 FQGTGA. The CDR3 has 15 amino acids. Combining the CDR3 with reference TRBV7-3 and TRBJ1-2 gives the whole variable domain GAGVSQTPSNKVTEKGKYVELRCDPISGHTALYWYRQSLGQGPEFLIYFQGTGAADDSGLPNDRFFAVRPEGSVSTLKIQRTERGDSAVYLCASSLTIPPGDGYTFGSGTRLTVV.

The genes are TRBV28 and TRBJ2-3; D is possibly TRBD2 (6 bases). The germline CDR1 and CDR2 sequences are MDHEN and SYDVKM. Trimming removed 4 bases from V and 2 bases from J, with 19 bases in between. The CDR3 covers 17 residues. Here the CDR3 reads CASSSPGRAGHTDTQYF. Written as DNA, the CDR3 is TGTGCCAGCAGTTCCCCGGGTAGGGCGGGGCACACAGATACGCAGTATTTT.

The rearrangement joins TRBV7-3 to TRBJ2-3; TRBD2 aligns across 8 bases. The V and J ends lost 5 bases and 3 bases, in that order; junction bases with no gene match: 4. Germline CDR1 reads SGHTA; CDR2 reads FQGTGA. CDR3 size: 14 residues. CDR3 sequence (DNA): TGTGCCAGCAGCCGAGCGGGAGATACAGATACGCAGTATTTT. It specifies CASSRAGDTDTQYF.

The rearrangement links TRBV6-6 to TRBJ1-2; D is unclear. V lost 2 bases, J lost 3 bases, and 10 bases lay in between. Germline assignment: CDR1 MNHNY and CDR2 SVGAGI (reference sequence). The CDR3 consists of 14 residues. CDR3 in amino acids: CASSYGWPDYGYTF. The CDR3 DNA sequence: TGTGCCAGCAGTTACGGGTGGCCCGACTATGGCTACACCTTC.

The rearrangement joins TRBV18 to TRBJ1-1; D gene ambiguous. The CDR3 totals 15 residues. Germline V CDR1 and CDR2: KGHSH, LQKENI. The V end lost 0 bases, the J end lost 4 bases, and 12 bases lay between the germline ends. CDR3 bases: TGTGCCAGCTCACCACCCATTCAGAGAGGCACTGAAGCTTTCTTT. It translates to CASSPPIQRGTEAFF.

The V call is TRBV6-5, the J call TRBJ2-5; D remains ambiguous. The germline CDR1 and CDR2 sequences are MNHEY and SVGAGI. The V end was cut by 0 bases, the J end by 1 base, with 6 bases between. The CDR3 covers 14 residues. CDR3 sequence: CASSYSIVQETQYF. DNA for the CDR3: TGTGCCAGCAGTTACTCGATAGTCCAAGAGACCCAGTACTTC.

This chain links TRBV7-2 with TRBJ1-1; D not resolved. Trimming removed 5 bases at V and 5 bases at J, with 9 bases between. The CDR3 contains 12 residues. Germline assignment: CDR1 SGHTA and CDR2 FQGNSA. CDR3 in amino acids: CASSVPATEAFF. In DNA, the CDR3 is TGTGCCAGCAGCGTCCCGGCGACTGAAGCTTTCTTT.

Comment on this clone: Distinct nucleotide sequences in the sample also encode this CDR3. This chain links TRBV10-3 with TRBJ1-2; a possible D gene is TRBD1 (5 bases). CDR3 length: 12 amino acids. The germline V gene encodes CDR1 ENHRY and CDR2 SYGVKD. V was cut by 2 bases and J by 4 bases, with 5 bases left in between. This CDR3 reads CAISEGTYGYTF. The CDR3 DNA is TGTGCCATCAGTGAGGGGACCTATGGCTACACCTTC.

The chain carries TRBV7-9 and TRBJ1-4, with 9 bases aligning to TRBD1. Germline V gene lookup returns CDR1 SEHNR and CDR2 FQNEAQ (reference sequence). The CDR3 is 19 residues long. The V segment lost 5 bases and the J segment 8 bases; nucleotides outside the gene matches: 21. The CDR3 sequence: CASSLSPRGQGQSPEKLFF. CDR3 in DNA: TGTGCCAGCAGCCTCTCCCCAAGGGGACAGGGCCAAAGTCCGGAAAAACTGTTTTTT.

The chain is built from TRBV19 and TRBJ2-3, with 8 bases lining up with TRBD2. J lost 5 bases, V lost 5 bases, and 9 bases had no gene match. CDR1 LNHDA and CDR2 SQIVND come from the germline V gene (reference sequence). This CDR3 spans 15 amino acids. The DNA of the CDR3 is TGTGCCAGTAGTCCCTTCGGGAGGGGAATAGATACGCAGTATTTT. Encoded protein: CASSPFGRGIDTQYF.

V gene TRBV6-5 combines with J gene TRBJ2-2; D may be TRBD1 or TRBD2 (5 bases each). Germline-derived CDR1 and CDR2 are MNHEY and SVGAGI. This CDR3 is 13 amino acids long. V was cut by 6 bases and J by 6 bases, with 11 bases left in between. The CDR3 sequence is CASSLGVPGELFF. The CDR3 DNA reads TGTGCCAGCAGCTTGGGGGTACCCGGGGAGCTGTTTTTT.

This rearrangement joins TRBV7-2 to TRBJ1-3, with D possibly being TRBD1 (5 bases). Germline V CDR1 and CDR2: SGHTA, FQGNSA. The germline V and J ends were trimmed by 5 bases and 2 bases, with 7 bases remaining between them. This CDR3 has 13 residues. CDR3: CASSPGPGNTIYF. The CDR3 DNA follows: TGTGCCAGCAGCCCGGGACCTGGAAACACCATATATTTT. The full variable domain, in which reference TRBV7-2 and TRBJ1-3 provide the parts outside the CDR3, is GAGVSQSPSNKVTEKGKDVELRCDPISGHTALYWYRQSLGQGLEFLIYFQGNSAPDKSGLPSDRFSAERTGGSVSTLTIQRTQQEDSAVYLCASSPGPGNTIYFGEGSWLTVV.

J is TRBJ2-7 and V is TRBV15; D not certain. Per germline, CDR1 LNHNV and CDR2 YYDKDF (reference sequence). V lost 2 bases and J 7 bases, leaving 9 bases between the germline ends. The CDR3 loop spans 12 amino acids. CDR3: CATSRPLREQYF. In nucleotides, the CDR3 is TGTGCCACCAGCAGACCCCTACGGGAGCAGTACTTC.

This chain joins TRBV29-1 and TRBJ1-3; 7 nucleotides line up with TRBD1. The length of the CDR3 is 13 residues. Germline V gene sequence: CDR1 SQVTM, CDR2 ANQGSEA. The J segment lost 4 bases and the V segment lost 8 bases, leaving 8 bases of the junction unmatched. The CDR3: CSTGQEQGNTIYF. The CDR3 DNA is TGCAGCACCGGACAGGAGCAAGGAAACACCATATATTTT.

The gene calls are TRBV5-1 and TRBJ2-1; 9 bases are shared with TRBD2. Per germline, CDR1 SGHRS and CDR2 YFSETQ. J was trimmed by 7 bases and V by 7 bases; bases with no gene match: 15. This CDR3 region has 16 residues. CDR3 sequence reads: CASHLPWAGGINEQFF. CDR3 DNA sequence: TGCGCCAGCCACCTCCCCTGGGCGGGAGGGATAAATGAGCAGTTCTTC.